This T cell receptor (beta chain) is from a study of blood T cell repertoires in COVID-19. Study background: Italy, Spain and the United States were the sources of the convalescent and acute COVID-19 samples. From T cells, B-cell-depleted T cells, or PBMCs came the material, which was cDNA or gDNA.

The data were produced by immunoSEQ multiplex PCR, yet TCRdb's version contains in-frame clones alone and is incomplete. The data show about 39,000 clones, roughly 94% seen once. This CDR3 is built from 12 residues. The ends lost 3 bases at V and 7 bases at J; junction bases unmatched: 3. Looked up from germline, CDR1 is SGHRS and CDR2 is YFSETQ. The chain recombines TRBV5-1 with TRBJ1-1; 7 bases align to TRBD1. This TCR came from a human donor with active COVID-19. The donor label of this sample is uncertain. Sequencing was done on a sample of peripheral blood. The CDR3 is CASSWDSNEAFF. The CDR3 DNA follows: TGCGCCAGCAGCTGGGACAGTAATGAAGCTTTCTTT.